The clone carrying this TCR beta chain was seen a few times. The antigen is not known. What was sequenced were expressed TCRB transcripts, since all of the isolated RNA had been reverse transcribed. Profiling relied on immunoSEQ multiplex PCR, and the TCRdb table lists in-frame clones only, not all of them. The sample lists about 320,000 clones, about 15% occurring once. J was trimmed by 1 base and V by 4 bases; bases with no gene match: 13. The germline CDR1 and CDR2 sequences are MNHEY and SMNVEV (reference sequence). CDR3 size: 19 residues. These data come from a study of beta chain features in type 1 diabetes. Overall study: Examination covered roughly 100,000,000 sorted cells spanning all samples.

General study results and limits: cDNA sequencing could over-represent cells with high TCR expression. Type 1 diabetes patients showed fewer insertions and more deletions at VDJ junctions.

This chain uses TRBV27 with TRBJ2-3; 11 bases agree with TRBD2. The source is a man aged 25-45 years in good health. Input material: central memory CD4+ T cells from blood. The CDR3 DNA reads TGTGCCAGCAGTTACAACCCGGGACTAGCGGTCGTCGGCACAGATACGCAGTATTTT. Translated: CASSYNPGLAVVGTDTQYF.